The rows below give T cell receptor beta chains drawn from one sample of a study of blood T cell repertoires in COVID-19. TCRdb's copy holds only in-frame clones and misses some; the assay was immunoSEQ multiplex PCR. The sample carries 150,000 to 200,000 clones, approximately 86% recorded once. The sequenced sample consisted of peripheral blood. Receptors were obtained from a man aged 45 to 65 with active or convalescent COVID-19. Each CDR3 is given with its conserved first and last residue. The D gene is left open where the match is weak. Clone size appears in some rows only: once, few, many, or a class for an expanded clone.

>TRBV5-4|once|TRBD2|TRBJ2-7
CASSPVGTSGGTYEQYF
TGTGCCAGCAGCCCCGTCGGGACTAGCGGGGGGACCTACGAGCAGTACTTC
>TRBV5-1|-|TRBD2|TRBJ2-1
CASSLPPLAGEISYNEQFF
TGCGCCAGCAGCTTGCCCCCTCTAGCGGGAGAGATTTCCTACAATGAGCAGTTCTTC
>TRBV7-2|many|TRBD2|TRBJ2-7
CASSLGARGGRYEQYF
TGTGCCAGCAGCTTGGGTGCGCGGGGGGGAAGGTACGAGCAGTACTTC
>TRBV28|-|-|TRBJ2-5
CASTRQAQETQYF
TGTGCCAGCACCCGACAAGCTCAAGAGACCCAGTACTTC
>TRBV6-5|-|TRBD2|TRBJ2-1
CASSSGGLRNEQFF
TGTGCCAGCAGTTCTGGGGGACTACGAAATGAGCAGTTCTTC
>TRBV5-6|-|TRBD2|TRBJ2-3
CASRLGLAGVDTQYF
TGTGCCAGCAGGCTCGGACTAGCAGGTGTAGATACGCAGTATTTT
>TRBV10-3|-|TRBD1|TRBJ1-2
CAISELPTGGIYGYTF
TGTGCCATCAGTGAGCTCCCAACAGGGGGAATATATGGCTACACCTTC
>TRBV7-2|-|-|TRBJ2-1
CASSLAARGNSYNEQFF
TGTGCCAGCAGCTTAGCTGCCAGGGGAAACTCCTACAATGAGCAGTTCTTC
>TRBV4-3|few|TRBD1|TRBJ2-3
CASSQEGQAPDTQYF
TGCGCCAGCAGCCAAGAGGGACAGGCCCCAGATACGCAGTATTTT
>TRBV28|-|-|TRBJ2-7
CASSPQGILRDEQYF
TGTGCCAGCAGTCCGCAGGGGATTCTTAGAGACGAGCAGTACTTC
>TRBV6-1|-|-|TRBJ2-3
CASIESAVGRNTQYF
TGTGCCAGCATTGAATCAGCGGTGGGAAGAAATACGCAGTATTTT
>TRBV28|-|-|TRBJ1-4
CASSGRDSTNEKLFF
TGTGCCAGCAGTGGCAGGGATTCAACTAATGAAAAACTGTTTTTT
>TRBV5-6|-|-|TRBJ2-5
CASSLAQMEETQYF
TGTGCCAGCAGCTTGGCACAGATGGAAGAGACCCAGTACTTC
>TRBV2|-|TRBD1|TRBJ1-2
CASSGTAYYGYTF
TGTGCCAGCAGCGGGACAGCTTACTATGGCTACACCTTC
>TRBV11-2|-|-|TRBJ2-1
CASSPLLAGGHEQFF
TGTGCCAGCAGCCCTTTACTAGCTGGGGGACATGAGCAGTTCTTC
>TRBV29-1|-|-|TRBJ1-3
CSVEPGYSGNTIYF
TGCAGCGTTGAACCGGGGTACTCTGGAAACACCATATATTTT
>TRBV6-5|-|TRBD2|TRBJ2-1
CASRLGLAANNEQFF
TGTGCCAGCAGACTGGGACTAGCCGCCAACAATGAGCAGTTCTTC
>TRBV4-3|-|-|TRBJ1-3
CASSQGVGGVNGNTIYF
TGCGCCAGCAGCCAAGGGGTGGGAGGGGTAAATGGAAACACCATATATTTT
>TRBV27|once|-|TRBJ2-7
CASSLRTDSSYEQYF
TGTGCCAGCAGCCTAAGGACAGATAGCTCCTACGAGCAGTACTTC
>TRBV4-3|few|TRBD1|TRBJ2-7
CASSQDMGTGSDEQYF
TGCGCCAGCAGCCAAGATATGGGGACAGGGTCGGACGAGCAGTACTTC
>TRBV24-1|-|TRBD1|TRBJ2-1
CATSDRSTGEYNEQFF
TGTGCCACCAGTGATCGTTCGACAGGGGAATACAATGAGCAGTTCTTC
>TRBV28|-|-|TRBJ2-7
CASSSPGSNSYEQYF
TGTGCCAGCAGTTCACCTGGGAGTAACTCCTACGAGCAGTACTTC
>TRBV10-3|-|TRBD2|TRBJ2-3
CAIRGGLGTDTQYF
TGTGCCATCAGGGGGGGGTTGGGCACAGATACGCAGTATTTT
>TRBV11-3|-|TRBD1|TRBJ2-2
CASSKPGGRTGELFF
TGTGCCAGCAGCAAACCAGGGGGCAGAACCGGGGAGCTGTTTTTT
>TRBV6-5|few|-|TRBJ1-5
CASSSPRGNQPQHF
TGTGCCAGCAGTTCACCGAGGGGCAATCAGCCCCAGCATTTT
>TRBV18|-|-|TRBJ1-3
CASSPTGMTGNTIYF
TGTGCCAGCTCACCAACAGGGATGACTGGAAACACCATATATTTT
>TRBV5-5|once|-|TRBJ1-1
CASSLRERGEAFF
TGTGCCAGCAGCTTACGAGAGCGGGGTGAAGCTTTCTTT
>TRBV25-1|-|-|TRBJ1-3
CASSDRSSSGNTIYF
TGTGCCAGCAGTGACAGATCAAGCTCTGGAAACACCATATATTTT
>TRBV27|-|-|TRBJ2-2
CASSLYTPPGQNTGELFF
TGTGCCAGCAGTTTATATACTCCCCCGGGACAGAACACCGGGGAGCTGTTTTTT
>TRBV24-1|-|-|TRBJ2-1
CATSEPSGPYNEQFF
TGTGCCACCAGTGAGCCGAGCGGGCCTTACAATGAGCAGTTCTTC
>TRBV7-6|-|TRBD1|TRBJ1-1
CASSLVGTGTYNEAFF
TGTGCCAGCAGCTTAGTAGGGACAGGGACCTACAATGAAGCTTTCTTT
>TRBV7-3|-|-|TRBJ2-3
CASSSQFSTDTQYF
TGTGCCAGCAGCTCACAGTTCAGCACAGATACGCAGTATTTT
>TRBV6-5|-|TRBD2|TRBJ2-1
CASSQREGLYNEQFF
TGTGCCAGCAGCCAGCGGGAGGGCCTCTACAATGAGCAGTTCTTC
>TRBV6-5|-|-|TRBJ2-1
CASRPLFAGTNEQFF
TGTGCCAGCAGACCCCTCTTTGCGGGAACGAATGAGCAGTTCTTC
>TRBV30|once|TRBD1|TRBJ1-2
CAWSVRQGVTGYTF
TGTGCCTGGAGTGTACGACAGGGGGTTACTGGCTACACCTTC
>TRBV5-4|-|-|TRBJ2-1
CASSLGGPSNEQFF
TGTGCCAGCTCCCTCGGGGGGCCGAGTAATGAGCAGTTCTTC
>TRBV6-1|-|-|TRBJ1-2
CASSGGISRGFTYGYTF
TGTGCCAGCAGTGGAGGGATCAGTAGGGGGTTCACCTATGGCTACACCTTC
>TRBV12-5|-|-|TRBJ2-7
CASAQGGYEQYF
TGTGCTAGTGCCCAAGGGGGCTACGAGCAGTACTTC
>TRBV2|once|-|TRBJ2-1
CASGDNYNEQFF
TGTGCCAGCGGGGACAATTACAATGAGCAGTTCTTC
>TRBV24-1|-|TRBD2|TRBJ2-5
CATSDPSTSGRGQETQYF
TGTGCCACCAGTGATCCGTCGACTAGCGGGAGAGGGCAAGAGACCCAGTACTTC
>TRBV6-1|-|TRBD2|TRBJ2-7
CASSESLADSRSYEQYF
TGTGCCAGCAGTGAATCCCTAGCGGATTCTCGCTCCTACGAGCAGTACTTC
>TRBV19|-|-|TRBJ1-1
CASSIGKKNTEAFF
TGTGCCAGTAGTATCGGGAAGAAGAACACTGAAGCTTTCTTT
>TRBV7-3|-|-|TRBJ2-5
CASSPAGSWDQYF
TGTGCCAGCAGCCCGGCGGGGTCCTGGGACCAGTACTTC
>TRBV19|-|-|TRBJ1-2
CASSPRGPGDYGYTF
TGTGCCAGTAGTCCGCGGGGGCCTGGAGACTATGGCTACACCTTC
>TRBV3-1/TRBV3-2|-|-|TRBJ2-1
CASSRLDIRGEDNEQFF
TGTGCCAGCAGCCGCCTAGACATCAGGGGGGAGGACAATGAGCAGTTCTTC
>TRBV5-1|once|TRBD2|TRBJ2-2
CASSAGGLAENTGELFF
TGCGCCAGCAGCGCGGGGGGACTAGCGGAGAACACCGGGGAGCTGTTTTTT
>TRBV5-5|-|-|TRBJ1-1
CASSLLGDTEAFF
TGTGCCAGCAGCTTGTTAGGGGACACTGAAGCTTTCTTT
>TRBV30|-|-|TRBJ1-1
CAHQGRIFTEAFF
TGTGCCCACCAGGGTCGTATCTTCACTGAAGCTTTCTTT